Given below is one T cell receptor beta chain in context. Looked up from germline, CDR1 is SGDLS and CDR2 is YYNGEE. V dropped 0 bases and J dropped 5; count of bases not matched to a gene: 3. CDR3 length: 15 amino acids. This entry comes from a study of cytomegalovirus exposure and HLA in healthy donors. The PCR used 60 Vbeta and 13 Jbeta primers. TCRdb's copy holds only in-frame clones and misses some; the assay was immunoSEQ multiplex PCR. The data hold 180,000 or so clones, with over 70% observed a single time. The sequence was obtained from an older woman in good health and CMV-seropositive. The chain joins TRBV9 to TRBJ2-3; 10 positions agree with TRBD2. Sample: PBMCs. CDR3 residues: CASSVEAGGKDTQYF. CDR3 nucleotides: TGTGCCAGCAGCGTAGAAGCGGGAGGGAAAGATACGCAGTATTTT. The full variable domain, with the rest looked up from reference TRBV9 and TRBJ2-3, is DSGVTQTPKHLITATGQRVTLRCSPRSGDLSVYWYQQSLDQGLQFLIQYYNGEERAKGNILERFSAQQFPDLHSELNLSSLELGDSALYFCASSVEAGGKDTQYFGPGTRLTVL.